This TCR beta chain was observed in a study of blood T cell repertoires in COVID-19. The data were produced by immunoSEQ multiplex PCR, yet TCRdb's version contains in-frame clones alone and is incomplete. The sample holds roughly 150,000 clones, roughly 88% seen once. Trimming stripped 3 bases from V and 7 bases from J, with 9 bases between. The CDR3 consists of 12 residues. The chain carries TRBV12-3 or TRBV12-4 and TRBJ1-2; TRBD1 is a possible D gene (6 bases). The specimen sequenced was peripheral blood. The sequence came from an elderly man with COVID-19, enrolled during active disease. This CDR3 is CASSLVTGGYTF. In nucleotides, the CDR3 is TGTGCCAGCAGTTTGGTGACAGGTGGCTACACCTTC.